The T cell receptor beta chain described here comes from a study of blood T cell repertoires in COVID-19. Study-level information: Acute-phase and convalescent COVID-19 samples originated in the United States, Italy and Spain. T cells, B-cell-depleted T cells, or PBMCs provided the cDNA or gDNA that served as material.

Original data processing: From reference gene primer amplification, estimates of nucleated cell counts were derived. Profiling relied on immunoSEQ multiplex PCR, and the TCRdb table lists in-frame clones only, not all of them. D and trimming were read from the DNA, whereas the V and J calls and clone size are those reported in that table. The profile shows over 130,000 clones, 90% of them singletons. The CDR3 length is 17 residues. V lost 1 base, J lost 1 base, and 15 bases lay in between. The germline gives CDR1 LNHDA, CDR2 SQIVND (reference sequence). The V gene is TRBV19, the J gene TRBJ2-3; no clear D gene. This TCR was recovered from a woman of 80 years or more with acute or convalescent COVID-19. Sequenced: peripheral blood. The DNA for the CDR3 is TGTGCCAGTAGTATAGGATGGCAGGCAGGTCGCACAGATACGCAGTATTTT. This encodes CASSIGWQAGRTDTQYF.